This T cell receptor beta chain was documented in a study of blood T cell repertoires in COVID-19. At the level of the study: Acute and convalescent COVID-19 samples came from the United States, Italy and Spain.

In the original workflow: Scientists estimated how many nucleated cells there were by amplifying reference gene primers. Libraries were prepared by immunoSEQ multiplex PCR; TCRdb keeps only in-frame clonotypes and omits some of them. The DNA was the basis for D and trimming; V, J and clone size are from that table. Of over 35,000 clones listed, 79% are singletons. Sequenced sample: peripheral blood. The origin of this receptor is a man in his 70s with acute or convalescent COVID-19.

The CDR3 here is CASSGRASGKRDTQYF. CDR3 in DNA: TGTGCCAGCAGCGGCCGGGCTAGCGGGAAGAGAGATACGCAGTATTTT. The rearrangement joins TRBV7-9 to TRBJ2-3; TRBD2 agrees at 9 bases. From germline, CDR1 is SEHNR and CDR2 FQNEAQ (reference sequence). Trimming cost V 5 bases and J 5 bases; bases outside gene matches: 11. The CDR3 is 16 residues long.